This T cell receptor beta chain was obtained from a study of blood T cell repertoires in COVID-19. Study as a whole: The samples span acute and convalescent COVID-19 from the United States, Italy and Spain. PBMCs, B-cell-depleted T cells, or T cells were the source of the cDNA or gDNA that made up the material.

The V end lost 3 bases, the J end lost 0 bases, and 12 bases lay between the germline ends. Germline values: CDR1 KGHSH, CDR2 LQKENI. CDR3 length equals 16 residues. In the source study's methods: For nucleated cells, counts were estimated from reference gene primer amplification. Method: immunoSEQ multiplex PCR; TCRdb's copy keeps in-frame clones and lacks some. D and trimming come from the DNA, and the V and J calls and clone size come from that table. The data contain 95,000 to 150,000 clones, more than 70% of them seen just once; the ten biggest clones take up about 5.4%. The chain couples TRBV18 to TRBJ1-5; no definite D call. Specimen: peripheral blood. The sequence derives from a human donor in a cohort sampled during active COVID-19. The CDR3 protein is CASSPLLRDSNQPQHF. Written as DNA, the CDR3 is TGTGCCAGCTCACCGTTACTCCGGGATAGCAATCAGCCCCAGCATTTT.